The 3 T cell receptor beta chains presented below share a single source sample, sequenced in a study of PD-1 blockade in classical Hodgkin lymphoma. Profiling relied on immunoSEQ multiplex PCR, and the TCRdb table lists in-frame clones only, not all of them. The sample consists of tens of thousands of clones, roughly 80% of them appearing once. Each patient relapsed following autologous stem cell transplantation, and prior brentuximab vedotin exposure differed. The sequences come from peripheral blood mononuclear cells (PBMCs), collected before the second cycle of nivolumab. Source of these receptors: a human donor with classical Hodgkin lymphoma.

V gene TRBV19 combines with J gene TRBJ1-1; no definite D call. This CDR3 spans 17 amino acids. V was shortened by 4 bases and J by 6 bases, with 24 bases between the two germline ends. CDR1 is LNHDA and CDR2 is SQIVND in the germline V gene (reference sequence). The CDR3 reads CASSTRSRAPPWAEAFF. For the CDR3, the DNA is TGTGCCAGTAGTACTCGAAGTAGAGCTCCCCCATGGGCTGAAGCTTTCTTT.

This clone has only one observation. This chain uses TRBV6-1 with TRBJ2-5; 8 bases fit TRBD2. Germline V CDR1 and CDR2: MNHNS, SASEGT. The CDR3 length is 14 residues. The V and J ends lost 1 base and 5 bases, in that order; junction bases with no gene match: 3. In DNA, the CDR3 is TGTGCCAGCAGTGAAGGGACTAGCTGGGAGACCCAGTACTTC. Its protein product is CASSEGTSWETQYF.

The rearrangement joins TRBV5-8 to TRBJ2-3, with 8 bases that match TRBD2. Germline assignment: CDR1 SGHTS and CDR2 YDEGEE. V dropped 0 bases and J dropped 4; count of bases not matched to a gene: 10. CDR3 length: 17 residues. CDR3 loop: CASSLVTRTSFSDTQYF. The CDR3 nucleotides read TGTGCCAGCAGCTTGGTAACCCGGACTAGCTTTTCAGATACGCAGTATTTT.